A selection of T cell receptor beta chains follows, all from one sample in a study of blood T cell repertoires in COVID-19. Generated by immunoSEQ multiplex PCR, the TCRdb table keeps only in-frame clones and is missing some. Of about 350,000 clones listed, roughly 90% were seen once; the top ten hold about 7%. Sequences were obtained from peripheral blood. These receptor sequences come from a woman in her 70s with COVID-19, enrolled during active disease. Both conserved end residues are part of each CDR3. The order of the fields is V gene, J gene, CDR3 protein.

V gene: TRBV28
J gene: TRBJ1-2
CDR3 protein: CASVRSGTAFYGYTF

V gene: TRBV11-2
J gene: TRBJ1-4
CDR3 protein: CASSSSGTGEKLFF

V gene: TRBV7-2
J gene: TRBJ2-4
CDR3 protein: CASSSLGAQNIQYF

V gene: TRBV19
J gene: TRBJ1-1
CDR3 protein: CASGSQGVGAEAFF

V gene: TRBV5-8
J gene: TRBJ2-7
CDR3 protein: CASSLAGILYEQYF

V gene: TRBV19
J gene: TRBJ1-1
CDR3 protein: CASISNRVGSEAFF

V gene: TRBV5-4
J gene: TRBJ2-7
CDR3 protein: CASSFRDSSSYEQYF

V gene: TRBV5-1
J gene: TRBJ2-4
CDR3 protein: CASSPSGAAKNIQYF

V gene: TRBV20-1
J gene: TRBJ1-5
CDR3 protein: CSASRQGDQPQHF

V gene: TRBV7-2
J gene: TRBJ2-5
CDR3 protein: CASSLAGGGRETQYF

V gene: TRBV7-9
J gene: TRBJ2-7
CDR3 protein: CASSPFDIEQYF

V gene: TRBV6-6
J gene: TRBJ1-2
CDR3 protein: CASTTPGQVSHGYTF

V gene: TRBV7-2
J gene: TRBJ2-5
CDR3 protein: CASSRQTGGAETQYF

V gene: TRBV11-2
J gene: TRBJ2-3
CDR3 protein: CASSPQGIGTDTQYF

V gene: TRBV11-2
J gene: TRBJ1-3
CDR3 protein: CAWVGQTSGNTIYF

V gene: TRBV9
J gene: TRBJ1-5
CDR3 protein: CASSGDRVGQPQHF

V gene: TRBV27
J gene: TRBJ1-2
CDR3 protein: CASSLGQGNYGYTF

V gene: TRBV11-2
J gene: TRBJ2-3
CDR3 protein: CASSQSGDTQYF

V gene: TRBV5-1
J gene: TRBJ2-2
CDR3 protein: CASSYSGLNTGELFF

V gene: TRBV18
J gene: TRBJ2-1
CDR3 protein: CASSPFASGGESSYNEQFF

V gene: TRBV7-9
J gene: TRBJ1-1
CDR3 protein: CASTATVNTEAFF

V gene: TRBV3-1/TRBV3-2
J gene: TRBJ2-2
CDR3 protein: CASSQDGVAGLSNTGELFF

V gene: TRBV30
J gene: TRBJ2-3
CDR3 protein: CAWSSGGLFTDTQYF

V gene: TRBV5-1
J gene: TRBJ1-2
CDR3 protein: CASSLDGGLYGYTF

V gene: TRBV2
J gene: TRBJ2-3
CDR3 protein: CASKSLAGGTDTQYF

V gene: TRBV24-1
J gene: TRBJ1-4
CDR3 protein: CATSDSDSDEKLFF

V gene: TRBV5-6
J gene: TRBJ1-2
CDR3 protein: CASSPQGALNYGYTF